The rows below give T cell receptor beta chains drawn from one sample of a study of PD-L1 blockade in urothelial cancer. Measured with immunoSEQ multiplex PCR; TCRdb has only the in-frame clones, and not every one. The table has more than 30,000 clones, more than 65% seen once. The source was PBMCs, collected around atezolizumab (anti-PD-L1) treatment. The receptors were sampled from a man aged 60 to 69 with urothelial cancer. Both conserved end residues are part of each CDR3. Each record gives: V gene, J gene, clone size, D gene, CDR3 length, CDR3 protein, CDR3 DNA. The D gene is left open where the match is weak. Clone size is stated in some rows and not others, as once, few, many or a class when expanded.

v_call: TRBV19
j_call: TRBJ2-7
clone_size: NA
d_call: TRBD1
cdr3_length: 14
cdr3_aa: CASSATGTGPEQYF
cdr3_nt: TGTGCCAGTAGTGCCACCGGGACAGGGCCCGAGCAGTACTTC

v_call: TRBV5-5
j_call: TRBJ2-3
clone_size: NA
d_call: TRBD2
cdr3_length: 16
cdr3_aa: CASSVNGGAITDTQYF
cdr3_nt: TGTGCCAGCAGCGTCAACGGGGGGGCAATCACAGATACGCAGTATTTT

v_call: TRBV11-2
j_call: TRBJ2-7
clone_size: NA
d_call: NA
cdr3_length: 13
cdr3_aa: CASSLGGRDEQYF
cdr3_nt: TGTGCCAGCAGCTTGGGGGGAAGGGACGAGCAGTACTTC

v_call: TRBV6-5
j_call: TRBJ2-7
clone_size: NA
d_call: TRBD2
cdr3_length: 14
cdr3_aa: CATGLAGTSYEQYF
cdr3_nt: TGTGCCACAGGACTAGCGGGCACCTCCTACGAGCAGTACTTC

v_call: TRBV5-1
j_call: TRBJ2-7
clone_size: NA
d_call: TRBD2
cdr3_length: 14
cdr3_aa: CASSRGGQAYEQYF
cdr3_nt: TGCGCCAGCAGCCGGGGGGGGCAGGCCTACGAGCAGTACTTC

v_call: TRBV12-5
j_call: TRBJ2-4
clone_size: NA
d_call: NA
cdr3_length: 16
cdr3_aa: CASGKPHRVAKNIQYF
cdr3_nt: TGTGCTAGTGGCAAGCCCCACAGGGTAGCCAAAAACATTCAGTACTTC

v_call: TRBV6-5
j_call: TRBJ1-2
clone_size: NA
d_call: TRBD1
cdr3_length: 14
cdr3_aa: CASGGTGADYGYTF
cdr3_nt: TGTGCCAGCGGGGGGACAGGGGCGGACTATGGCTACACCTTC

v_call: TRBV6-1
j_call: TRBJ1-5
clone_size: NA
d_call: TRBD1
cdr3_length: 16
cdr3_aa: CASSEMAQGAGQPQHF
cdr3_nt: TGTGCCAGCAGTGAAATGGCACAGGGGGCAGGACAGCCCCAGCATTTT

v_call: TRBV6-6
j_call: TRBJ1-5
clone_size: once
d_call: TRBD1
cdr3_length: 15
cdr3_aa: CASSLSGPGGRAQHF
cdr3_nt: TGTGCCAGCAGTCTATCCGGCCCAGGGGGCAGGGCCCAGCATTTT

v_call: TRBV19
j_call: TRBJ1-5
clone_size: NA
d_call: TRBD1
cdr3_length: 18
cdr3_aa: CASNPPGQGAHGAQPQHF
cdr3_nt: TGTGCCAGTAACCCTCCGGGACAGGGGGCTCATGGGGCTCAGCCCCAGCATTTT

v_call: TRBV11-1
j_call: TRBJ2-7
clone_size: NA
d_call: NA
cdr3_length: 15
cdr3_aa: CASSLAGERIYEQYF
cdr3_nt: TGTGCCAGCAGCTTAGCAGGAGAGAGAATCTACGAGCAGTACTTC

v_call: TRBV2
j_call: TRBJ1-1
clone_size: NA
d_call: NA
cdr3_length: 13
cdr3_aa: CASPGVLATEAFF
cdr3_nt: TGTGCCAGTCCGGGGGTCCTCGCCACTGAAGCTTTCTTT

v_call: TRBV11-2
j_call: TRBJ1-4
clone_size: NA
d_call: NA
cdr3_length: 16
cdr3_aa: CASSSYRTGRGEKLFF
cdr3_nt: TGTGCCAGCAGCTCATACCGCACAGGGAGAGGCGAAAAACTGTTTTTT

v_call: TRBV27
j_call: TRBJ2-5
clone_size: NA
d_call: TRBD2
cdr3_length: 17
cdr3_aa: CASSLLASGGRQETQYF
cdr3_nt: TGTGCCAGCAGTCTACTAGCAAGCGGGGGAAGACAAGAGACCCAGTACTTC

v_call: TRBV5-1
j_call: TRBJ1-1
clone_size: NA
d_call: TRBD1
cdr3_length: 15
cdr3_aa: CASSLVVRGQSEAFF
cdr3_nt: TGCGCCAGCAGCTTGGTGGTCAGGGGGCAGTCTGAAGCTTTCTTT

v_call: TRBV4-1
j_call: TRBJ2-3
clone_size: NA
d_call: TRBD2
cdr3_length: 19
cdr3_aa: CASSQDWVAGTKSTDTQYF
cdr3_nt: TGCGCCAGCAGCCAAGATTGGGTAGCGGGCACAAAAAGCACAGATACGCAGTATTTT

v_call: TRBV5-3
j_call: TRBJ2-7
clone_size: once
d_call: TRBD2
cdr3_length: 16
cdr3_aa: CARSLARGSRSYEQYF
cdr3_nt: TGTGCCAGAAGCTTGGCACGCGGGAGCCGCTCCTACGAGCAGTACTTC

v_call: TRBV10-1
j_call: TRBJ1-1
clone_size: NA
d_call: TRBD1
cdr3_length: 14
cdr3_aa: CASSEPTGGVEAFF
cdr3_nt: TGCGCCAGCAGTGAGCCTACAGGGGGCGTAGAAGCTTTCTTT

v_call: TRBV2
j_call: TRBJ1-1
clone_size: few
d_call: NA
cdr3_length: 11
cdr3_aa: CASSVLTEAFF
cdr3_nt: TGTGCCAGCAGTGTTTTAACTGAAGCTTTCTTT

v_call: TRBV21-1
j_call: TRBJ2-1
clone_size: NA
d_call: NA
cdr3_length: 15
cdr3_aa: CASSKLTGTYNEQFF
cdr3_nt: TGTGCCAGCAGCAAATTAACGGGGACCTACAATGAGCAGTTCTTC

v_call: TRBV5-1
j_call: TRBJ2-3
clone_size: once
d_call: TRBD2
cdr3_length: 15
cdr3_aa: CASSLELAGGNSQYF
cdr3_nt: TGCGCCAGCAGCTTGGAATTAGCGGGGGGAAACTCGCAGTATTTT

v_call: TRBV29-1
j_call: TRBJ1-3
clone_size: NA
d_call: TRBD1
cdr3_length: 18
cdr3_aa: CSVDQDREGKGPGNTIYF
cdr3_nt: TGCAGCGTTGACCAAGACAGGGAAGGAAAAGGGCCTGGAAACACCATATATTTT

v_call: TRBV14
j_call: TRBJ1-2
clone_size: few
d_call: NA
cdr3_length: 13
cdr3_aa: CASSQDYSHGYTF
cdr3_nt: TGTGCCAGCAGCCAAGATTATAGCCATGGCTACACCTTC

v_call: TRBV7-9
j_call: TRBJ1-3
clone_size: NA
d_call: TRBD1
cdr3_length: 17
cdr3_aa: CASSSERTGGSGNTIYF
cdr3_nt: TGTGCCAGCAGCTCCGAGCGGACAGGGGGCTCTGGAAACACCATATATTTT

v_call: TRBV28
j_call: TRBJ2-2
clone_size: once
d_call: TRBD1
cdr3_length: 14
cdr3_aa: CASRGQGAGGELFF
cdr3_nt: TGTGCCAGCAGGGGACAGGGGGCTGGCGGGGAGCTGTTTTTT

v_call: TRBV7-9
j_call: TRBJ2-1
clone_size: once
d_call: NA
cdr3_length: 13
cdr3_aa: CASSLDGGGEQFF
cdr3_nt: TGTGCCAGCAGCTTAGATGGAGGAGGTGAGCAGTTCTTC

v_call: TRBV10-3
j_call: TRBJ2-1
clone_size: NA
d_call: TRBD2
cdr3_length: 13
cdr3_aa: CAIRVLAFYEQFF
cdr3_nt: TGTGCCATCAGAGTACTAGCGTTCTATGAGCAGTTCTTC

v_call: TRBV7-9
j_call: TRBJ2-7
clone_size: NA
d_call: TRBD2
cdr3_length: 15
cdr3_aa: CASSARLARTYEQYF
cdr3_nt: TGTGCCAGCAGCGCTAGACTAGCGAGGACCTACGAGCAGTACTTC

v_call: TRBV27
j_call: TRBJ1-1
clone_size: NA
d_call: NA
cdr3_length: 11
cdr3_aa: CASRGLTEAFF
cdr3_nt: TGTGCCAGCAGAGGACTCACTGAAGCTTTCTTT

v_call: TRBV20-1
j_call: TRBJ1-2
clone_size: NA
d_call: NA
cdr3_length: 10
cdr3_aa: CSASRDGYTF
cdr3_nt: TGCAGTGCTAGCCGGGATGGCTACACCTTC

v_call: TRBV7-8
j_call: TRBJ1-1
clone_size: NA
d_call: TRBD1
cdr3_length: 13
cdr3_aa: CASSLRDRLEAFF
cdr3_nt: TGTGCCAGCAGCTTACGGGACAGATTGGAAGCTTTCTTT

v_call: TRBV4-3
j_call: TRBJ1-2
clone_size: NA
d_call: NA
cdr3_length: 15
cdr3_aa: CASSQDPRALWGYTF
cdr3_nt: TGCGCCAGCAGCCAAGATCCCAGGGCGTTATGGGGCTACACCTTC

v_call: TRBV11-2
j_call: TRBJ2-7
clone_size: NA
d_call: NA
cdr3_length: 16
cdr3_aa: CASSILRGTYYYEQYF
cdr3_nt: TGTGCCAGCAGCATACTACGAGGGACATACTACTACGAGCAGTACTTC

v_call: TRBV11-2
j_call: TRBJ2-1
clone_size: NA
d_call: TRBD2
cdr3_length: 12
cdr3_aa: CASSSAGTSLFF
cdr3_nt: TGTGCCAGCAGCTCTGCCGGGACTAGCCTGTTCTTC

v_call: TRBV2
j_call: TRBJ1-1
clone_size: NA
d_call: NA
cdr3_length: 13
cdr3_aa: CASSLGGATEAFF
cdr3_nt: TGTGCCAGCAGCCTTGGGGGGGCTACTGAAGCTTTCTTT

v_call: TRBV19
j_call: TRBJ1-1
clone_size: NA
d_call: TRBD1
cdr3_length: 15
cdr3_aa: CASGTRGQLNTEAFF
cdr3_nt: TGTGCCAGTGGAACCAGGGGACAGCTGAACACTGAAGCTTTCTTT

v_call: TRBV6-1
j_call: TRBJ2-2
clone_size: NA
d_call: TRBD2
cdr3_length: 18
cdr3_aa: CASSEALAGGANTGELFF
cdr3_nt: TGTGCCAGCAGTGAAGCTCTAGCGGGGGGCGCGAACACCGGGGAGCTGTTTTTT

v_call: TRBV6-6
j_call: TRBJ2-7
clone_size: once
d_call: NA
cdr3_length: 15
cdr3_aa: CASSYSSGLGYEQYF
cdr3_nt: TGTGCCAGCAGTTACTCGAGCGGGCTAGGCTACGAGCAGTACTTC

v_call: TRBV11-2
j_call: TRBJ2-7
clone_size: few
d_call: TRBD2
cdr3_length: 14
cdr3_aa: CASSLDRSLARQYF
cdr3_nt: TGTGCCAGCAGCTTAGATAGATCACTAGCGAGACAGTACTTC

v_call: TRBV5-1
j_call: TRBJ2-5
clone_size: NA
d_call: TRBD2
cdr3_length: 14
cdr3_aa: CASSPAGVGETQYF
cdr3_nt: TGCGCCAGCAGCCCAGCGGGAGTCGGTGAGACCCAGTACTTC

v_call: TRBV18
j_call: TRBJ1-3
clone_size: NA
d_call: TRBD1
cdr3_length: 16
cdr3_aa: CASSPNSGQGGNTIYF
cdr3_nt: TGTGCCAGCTCACCAAACTCGGGACAGGGAGGAAACACCATATATTTT

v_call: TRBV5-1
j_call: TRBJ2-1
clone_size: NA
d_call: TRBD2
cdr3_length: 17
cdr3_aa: CASSLWDQREVFNEQFF
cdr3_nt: TGCGCCAGCAGCTTGTGGGACCAGCGGGAGGTTTTCAATGAGCAGTTCTTC